Each of the 20 T cell receptor beta chains below was sequenced from the same sample in a study of patients and donors after allogeneic stem cell transplantation. Via MiXCR, TCRdb re-called the RT-PCR reads, giving one row per CDR3 protein. The sample holds under 30,000 distinct CDR3 sequences; about 8% are singletons and the top ten take 48%. Sequencing used blood, either unsorted or a sorted T cell fraction (not recorded which). All receptors come from a human donor who was either an allogeneic HSCT recipient or a stem cell or donor lymphocyte infusion donor (not recorded which). It is not recorded whose cells these are; they may come from a transplant donor.

V is TRBV11-1 and J is TRBJ2-7, with 11 bases lining up with TRBD2. Germline loops: CDR1 SGHAT, CDR2 FQDESV (reference sequence). Germline trimming cut 2 bases from V and 2 bases from J; bases unmatched to any gene: 14. This CDR3 comprises 19 residues. The CDR3 DNA reads as TGTGCCAGCAGCTTATTCGGGACAGCGAGGACTAGCGGGCCCTACGAGCAGTACTTC. This codes for CASSLFGTARTSGPYEQYF.

Sample share makes this clonotype medium-sized. V is TRBV3-1 and J is TRBJ1-1; no definite D call. V was cut by 6 bases and J by 1 base, with 6 bases left in between. The CDR3 spans 12 residues. The germline V gene has CDR1 LGHDT and CDR2 YNNKEL (reference sequence). CDR3 sequence: CASRAGNTEAFF. CDR3 sequence (DNA): TGTGCCAGCAGGGCAGGGAACACTGAAGCTTTCTTT.

This clonotype was seen a handful of times. The chain carries TRBV7-3 and TRBJ2-1; D may be TRBD1 or TRBD2 (5 bases each). The CDR3 runs 16 residues. The germline V gene encodes CDR1 SGHTA and CDR2 FQGTGA. V lost 2 bases, J lost 4 bases, and 15 bases lay in between. CDR3 bases: TGTGCCAGCAGCTTACGCTCCGGGACGGAATACAATGAGCAGTTCTTC. It is translated as CASSLRSGTEYNEQFF.

This sequence joins TRBV7-7 and TRBJ2-5; 10 nucleotides line up with TRBD2. Germline CDR1 SSHAT, CDR2 FNYEAQ (reference sequence). J gave up 6 bases and V 4 bases, and 11 bases lay outside the gene matches. This CDR3 spans 16 amino acids. The CDR3 protein is CASSSSLGTSVKTQYF. The CDR3 DNA follows: TGTGCCAGCAGCTCCTCCCTGGGGACTAGCGTTAAGACCCAGTACTTC. The entire variable domain, with the rest obtained from reference TRBV7-7 and TRBJ2-5, is as follows: GAGVSQSPRYKVTKRGQDVTLRCDPISSHATLYWYQQALGQGPEFLTYFNYEAQPDKSGLPSDRFSAERPEGSISTLTIQRTEQRDSAMYRCASSSSLGTSVKTQYFGPGTRLLVL.

This clonotype has a handful of counts. The rearrangement uses TRBV10-3 and TRBJ2-1; a weak D match, TRBD1 (6 bases). Trimming pared 3 bases from V and 2 bases from J, leaving 11 bases between. CDR1 and CDR2 from the germline V gene are ENHRY and SYGVKD. This CDR3 spans 15 amino acids. The CDR3 spells CAISDSGVPYNEQFF. CDR3 bases: TGTGCCATCAGTGACTCAGGGGTTCCCTACAATGAGCAGTTCTTC.

The gene calls are TRBV28 and TRBJ1-2, with 8 bases lining up with TRBD1. The V gene's germline CDR1 is MDHEN and CDR2 SYDVKM. The CDR3 is 14 residues long. With V trimmed by 2 bases and J by 4 bases, 3 bases remained unmatched. The CDR3 region is CASSLGQGPYGYTF. The CDR3 DNA follows: TGTGCCAGCAGTTTAGGACAGGGCCCCTATGGCTACACCTTC.

This clonotype was picked up many times. The chain carries TRBV20-1 and TRBJ1-1; D not resolved. Germline assignment: CDR1 DFQATT and CDR2 SNEGSKA (reference sequence). This CDR3 has 9 residues. Deletions cut 3 bases from V and 6 bases from J, with 2 bases between. DNA for the CDR3: TGCAGTGCTAGGGCTGAAGCTTTCTTT. It codes for CSARAEAFF.

This clonotype turned up a few times. This rearrangement joins TRBV7-9 to TRBJ1-3; D gene unclear. The CDR3 contains 14 residues. Trimming took 0 bases from V and 0 from J, leaving 3 bases between them. CDR1 SEHNR and CDR2 FQNEAQ come from the germline V gene (reference sequence). The CDR3 loop reads CASSLAISGNTIYF. CDR3 bases: TGTGCCAGCAGCTTAGCCATCTCTGGAAACACCATATATTTT.

This clonotype was detected many times. The chain couples TRBV20-1 to TRBJ2-5; TRBD2 might be the D (7 bases). V gave up 8 bases and J gave up 4 bases, with 17 bases separating them. Germline CDR1 is DFQATT and CDR2 is SNEGSKA (reference sequence). The CDR3 has 13 residues. The CDR3 loop is CSSSGGPPETQYF. The CDR3 nucleotides are TGCAGTTCATCCGGGGGGCCCCCAGAGACCCAGTACTTC.

This clonotype showed up just a few times. This chain uses TRBV7-9 with TRBJ2-5; a possible D gene is TRBD2 (7 bases). V lost 0 bases to trimming and J lost 6 bases, with 17 bases between them. Germline CDR1 is SEHNR and CDR2 is FQNEAQ (reference sequence). The CDR3 runs to 16 residues. The CDR3 region is CASSLAGGGAVQTQYF. CDR3 DNA: TGTGCCAGCAGCTTAGCGGGAGGGGGAGCAGTCCAGACCCAGTACTTC.

This clonotype was counted at least ten times. The DNA for the CDR3 is TGTGCCAGCAGCCGATCGCGCGAGCAGTACTTC. It yields the protein CASSRSREQYF. V usage is TRBV3-1 and J usage is TRBJ2-7, with unresolved D. Germline V CDR1 and CDR2: LGHDT, YNNKEL (reference sequence). V was shortened by 4 bases and J by 6 bases, with 7 bases between the two germline ends. The CDR3 spans 11 residues.

This clonotype occurred many times. The chain carries TRBV20-1 and TRBJ1-1; D uncertain. The ends were cut back, 3 bases at V and 0 bases at J, with 11 bases in the middle. Germline CDR1 and CDR2: DFQATT and SNEGSKA (reference sequence). This CDR3 is 14 amino acids long. The CDR3 loop is CSASGGNMNTEAFF. CDR3 nucleotide sequence: TGCAGTGCTAGTGGAGGCAATATGAACACTGAAGCTTTCTTT.

This clonotype was seen only a few times. The chain has TRBV21-1 and TRBJ2-2; the DNA was not compared with TRBD2, the D call given in the table. TRBV21-1 has pseudogene status. This CDR3 contains 19 residues. CDR3 protein: CASSKGLAGGPSGAGELFF. In DNA form, the CDR3 reads TGTGCCAGCAGCAAAGGACTAGCGGGAGGGCCCTCCGGCGCCGGGGAGCTGTTTTTT.

The chain is built from TRBV9 and TRBJ2-1; TRBD2 matches 13 bases. This CDR3 region has 18 residues. V gave up 3 bases and J gave up 4 bases; unmatched junction bases: 10. Germline V lookup: CDR1 SGDLS, CDR2 YYNGEE. This CDR3 reads CASSEGLAGYLSYNEQFF. The CDR3 DNA follows: TGTGCCAGCAGCGAGGGACTAGCGGGATATCTGTCGTACAATGAGCAGTTCTTC.

This clonotype appeared a few times. This chain joins TRBV7-2 and TRBJ2-7; D gene uncertain. CDR3 length equals 13 residues. CDR1 and CDR2 from the germline V gene are SGHTA and FQGNSA. V shed 4 bases and J shed 0 bases, with 7 bases lying between them. The CDR3 loop is CASSSRASYEQYF. The CDR3 nucleotides read TGTGCCAGCAGCTCTCGGGCCTCCTACGAGCAGTACTTC.

This clonotype was counted between two and nine times. The CDR3 coding sequence is TGTGCCAGCAGCCCCGGTGGCGGATACTCTGGAAACACCATATATTTT. Encoded protein: CASSPGGGYSGNTIYF. The chain recombines TRBV6-1 with TRBJ1-3; D is unclear. The germline gives CDR1 MNHNS, CDR2 SASEGT. The germline V and J ends were trimmed by 6 bases and 0 bases, with 15 bases remaining between them. The CDR3 consists of 16 residues.

The sample holds many counts of this clonotype. The chain joins TRBV11-2 to TRBJ2-1; 8 bases map to TRBD1. Germline CDR1 reads SGHAT; CDR2 reads FQNNGV. V shed 5 bases, J shed 3 bases, and the junction held 12 bases outside the gene matches. The CDR3 has 17 residues. CDR3 bases: TGTGCCAGCAGCGAGCGAAATACCGGACAGGGCTACAATGAGCAGTTCTTC. This sequence encodes CASSERNTGQGYNEQFF.

This clonotype was seen repeatedly, ten times or more. The J gene is TRBJ1-1, the V gene TRBV5-1, with D perhaps matching TRBD1 (6 bases). V was clipped by 0 bases and J by 1 base, with 10 bases between them. This CDR3 contains 15 residues. The V gene's germline CDR1 is SGHRS and CDR2 YFSETQ. CDR3 sequence (DNA): TGCGCCAGCAGCTTGGCCGGGGGGGCGAACACTGAAGCTTTCTTT. Translating it yields CASSLAGGANTEAFF.

This clonotype has ten or more counts. This chain joins TRBV3-1 and TRBJ2-7; 8 bases map to TRBD2. V shed 4 bases and J 5 bases; nucleotides not matched to a gene: 7. CDR3 length: 14 amino acids. Germline V gives CDR1 LGHDT, CDR2 YNNKEL (reference sequence). CDR3 DNA sequence: TGTGCCAGCAGCCGACGGGGGGGTCGAAACGAGCAGTACTTC. The encoded protein is CASSRRGGRNEQYF.

This clonotype was recorded only once. V gene TRBV11-1 combines with J gene TRBJ2-7; D not certain. Germline-derived CDR1 and CDR2 are SGHAT and FQDESV (reference sequence). Between the trimmed V and J ends, which lost 5 bases and 7 bases, there was a span of 12 bases. The CDR3 contains 12 residues. Written as DNA, the CDR3 is TGTGCCAGCAGCCCCTCCTTGCCTGAGCAGTACTTC. It specifies CASSPSLPEQYF.